The 30 T cell receptor beta chains presented below share a single source sample, sequenced in a study of shared clonotypes between healthy human individuals. The protocol was immunoSEQ multiplex PCR, while the TCRdb copy is restricted to in-frame clones and leaves out a portion. The data show some 1,600,000 clones, about 98% seen once. Input material: naive CD4+ T cells sorted from blood. The sample's subset: CD45RA+ positively selected. These receptor sequences come from a man aged 30-40 years in good health.

This chain joins TRBV5-1 and TRBJ2-1; TRBD2 matches at 13 bases. Germline V gene sequence: CDR1 SGHRS, CDR2 YFSETQ. V was pared by 2 bases and J by 0 bases, with 5 bases of the junction left unmatched. The CDR3 is 18 amino acids. CDR3 sequence: CASSFIGTSGISYNEQFF. DNA of the CDR3: TGCGCCAGCAGCTTCATAGGGACTAGCGGGATCTCCTACAATGAGCAGTTCTTC.

The chain is built from TRBV28 and TRBJ1-2; D is ambiguous. The germline CDR1 and CDR2 sequences are MDHEN and SYDVKM. The CDR3 totals 12 residues. Trimming cost V 6 bases and J 8 bases, with 13 bases left between them. Written as DNA, the CDR3 is TGTGCCAGCAGCCCTGAGTGGGCCGGCTACACCTTC. This gives the protein CASSPEWAGYTF.

The chain uses TRBV5-5 and TRBJ2-2; possible D gene TRBD2, 5 bases. The CDR3 spans 14 residues. V was clipped by 5 bases and J by 4 bases, with 12 bases between them. Germline CDR1 is SGHKS and CDR2 is YYEKEE (reference sequence). The CDR3 spells CASRLDLPTGELFF. The CDR3 DNA reads as TGTGCCAGCAGACTGGACTTGCCCACCGGGGAGCTGTTTTTT.

The CDR3 region is CASSPQTGSYEQYF. The CDR3 nucleotides read TGCGCCAGCAGCCCTCAGACAGGGTCCTACGAGCAGTACTTC. V and J are TRBV4-1 and TRBJ2-7; 7 nucleotides agree with TRBD1. The trim removed 4 bases at V and 1 base at J, leaving 4 bases unmatched. CDR1 and CDR2 from the germline V gene are MGHRA and YSYEKL. The CDR3 is 14 amino acids.

The gene calls are TRBV2 and TRBJ1-4; 9 bases map to TRBD1. V was pared by 5 bases and J by 7 bases, with 5 bases of the junction left unmatched. Germline V gives CDR1 SNHLY, CDR2 FYNNEI. The CDR3 runs to 14 residues. CDR3 DNA sequence: TGTGCCAGCAGTAAACAGGGGGCCGGTGAAAAACTGTTTTTT. Its translation: CASSKQGAGEKLFF.

The rearrangement joins TRBV10-3 to TRBJ2-2; tentatively, D is TRBD2 (6 bases). CDR3 size: 17 residues. The V gene's germline CDR1 is ENHRY and CDR2 SYGVKD. V was clipped by 2 bases and J by 2 bases, with 15 bases between them. CDR3 DNA sequence: TGTGCCATCAGTGAGCTCCGACCGGGACTCAACACCGGGGAGCTGTTTTTT. It encodes CAISELRPGLNTGELFF.

This chain connects TRBV19 to TRBJ2-7; the D gene is possibly TRBD1 (5 bases). Trimming shortened V by 5 bases and J by 3 bases, and 11 bases separated the two germline ends. CDR3 size: 13 residues. Germline assignment: CDR1 LNHDA and CDR2 SQIVND (reference sequence). The CDR3 protein is CASSFLQGYEQYF. DNA for the CDR3: TGTGCCAGTAGTTTTTTGCAGGGCTACGAGCAGTACTTC. Supplemented by reference TRBV19 and TRBJ2-7, the full variable domain reads DGGITQSPKYLFRKEGQNVTLSCEQNLNHDAMYWYRQDPGQGLRLIYYSQIVNDFQKGDIAEGYSVSREKKESFPLTVTSAQKNPTAFYLCASSFLQGYEQYFGPGTRLTVT.

The chain recombines TRBV5-1 with TRBJ1-1; D is unclear. The CDR3 loop spans 14 amino acids. Germline loops: CDR1 SGHRS, CDR2 YFSETQ. Deletions cut 0 bases from V and 5 bases from J, with 11 bases between. In DNA form, the CDR3 reads TGCGCCAGCAGCTTGGCCTTGGGTTCGACTGAAGCTTTCTTT. It yields the protein CASSLALGSTEAFF.

The chain employs TRBV27 and TRBJ2-7, with 10 positions matching TRBD2. J was trimmed by 3 bases and V by 5 bases; bases with no gene match: 13. CDR1 is MNHEY and CDR2 is SMNVEV in the germline V gene (reference sequence). The CDR3 has 17 amino acids. The chain's CDR3 is CASSPSLVAGGVYEQYF. The CDR3 region has the DNA TGTGCCAGCAGTCCGTCGCTTGTAGCGGGAGGAGTCTACGAGCAGTACTTC.

This clone showed up just a few times. Other DNA variants within this sample encode the same CDR3. V and J are TRBV5-1 and TRBJ2-3; D is ambiguous. V lost 0 bases and J lost 2, with 4 bases in between. Germline values: CDR1 SGHRS, CDR2 YFSETQ. The CDR3 contains 13 residues. This chain's CDR3 is CASSLVPTDTQYF. In DNA, the CDR3 is TGCGCCAGCAGCTTGGTTCCCACAGATACGCAGTATTTT.

The V call is TRBV18, the J call TRBJ2-5; no reliable D call. Per germline, CDR1 KGHSH and CDR2 LQKENI. The CDR3 covers 13 residues. V was cut by 3 bases and J by 3 bases, with 8 bases left in between. As DNA, the CDR3 is TGTGCCAGCTCACCTTGGGGAAAAGAGACCCAGTACTTC. Its protein is CASSPWGKETQYF. Supplemented by reference TRBV18 and TRBJ2-5, the full variable domain reads NAGVMQNPRHLVRRRGQEARLRCSPMKGHSHVYWYRQLPEEGLKFMVYLQKENIIDESGMPKERFSAEFPKEGPSILRIQQVVRGDSAAYFCASSPWGKETQYFGPGTRLLVL.

The table lists this clone with a count of one. The V and J genes are TRBV28 and TRBJ1-3; the D is unclear. Trimming cost V 4 bases and J 3 bases, with 13 bases left between them. Germline V lookup: CDR1 MDHEN, CDR2 SYDVKM. The CDR3 contains 15 residues. The CDR3 sequence: CASSSGLVFGNTIYF. CDR3 DNA sequence: TGTGCCAGCAGTTCGGGGTTGGTTTTTGGAAACACCATATATTTT.

This chain links TRBV4-1 with TRBJ2-1; TRBD1 matches at 10 bases. Germline CDR1 and CDR2: MGHRA and YSYEKL. This CDR3 comprises 20 residues. After removal of 3 bases from V and 0 bases from J, the junction contained 14 bases not matched to a gene. Here the CDR3 DNA reads TGCGCCAGCAGCCACCCCTTGATCAGGACAGGGGGGAGCTCCTACAATGAGCAGTTCTTC. It codes for CASSHPLIRTGGSSYNEQFF.

This clone has only one observation. V gene TRBV6-1 combines with J gene TRBJ1-1; D is possibly TRBD1 (6 bases). There are 13 residues in the CDR3. Trimming took off 6 bases at V and 0 bases at J, with 8 bases between the two ends. Germline CDR1 is MNHNS and CDR2 is SASEGT. The CDR3 loop reads CASSQGLNTEAFF. CDR3 nucleotide sequence: TGTGCCAGCAGCCAGGGGTTGAACACTGAAGCTTTCTTT.

The V call is TRBV10-3, the J call TRBJ2-5; 7 nucleotides align to TRBD2. The germline V gene has CDR1 ENHRY and CDR2 SYGVKD. The ends lost 3 bases at V and 5 bases at J; junction bases unmatched: 9. The CDR3 spans 15 residues. CDR3 sequence reads: CAISENPTSRETQYF. CDR3 coding DNA: TGTGCCATCAGTGAAAACCCGACTAGCCGGGAGACCCAGTACTTC.

The chain couples TRBV15 to TRBJ2-7; perhaps TRBD1 as D (5 bases). The length of the CDR3 is 15 residues. Germline V lookup: CDR1 LNHNV, CDR2 YYDKDF (reference sequence). With 4 bases removed from V and 4 bases from J, the gap between germline ends came to 17 bases. This chain's CDR3 is CATSKNSQGGYEQYF. As DNA, the CDR3 is TGTGCCACCAGCAAGAATTCCCAGGGTGGGTACGAGCAGTACTTC.

The chain uses TRBV10-3 and TRBJ2-3, with a possible D match to TRBD2 (6 bases). Germline values: CDR1 ENHRY, CDR2 SYGVKD. The CDR3 runs to 16 residues. With 4 bases removed from V and 1 base from J, the gap between germline ends came to 15 bases. The CDR3 nucleotides read TGTGCCATCAGTGGGGTTGGGCGGGGAGGCACAGATACGCAGTATTTT. It translates to CAISGVGRGGTDTQYF.

The chain is built from TRBV18 and TRBJ1-2; D is uncertain. Trimming cost V 2 bases and J 6 bases, with 10 bases left between them. The V gene's germline CDR1 is KGHSH and CDR2 LQKENI. The CDR3 extends over 13 amino acids. Here the CDR3 reads CASSPVDSHGYTF. The CDR3 nucleotides are TGTGCCAGCTCACCAGTCGATAGCCATGGCTACACCTTC.

This clone has only one observation. The chain couples TRBV6-6 to TRBJ2-7; D is perhaps TRBD2 (5 bases). The length of the CDR3 is 15 residues. V lost 7 bases and J lost 3, with 19 bases in between. Germline V lookup: CDR1 MNHNY, CDR2 SVGAGI (reference sequence). CDR3 in amino acids: CASTERVNGFYEQYF. The CDR3 DNA follows: TGTGCCAGCACCGAGAGGGTTAATGGATTCTACGAGCAGTACTTC.

The chain joins TRBV11-3 to TRBJ1-1; D is undetermined. Looked up from germline, CDR1 is SGHNT and CDR2 is YENEEA. V lost 3 bases to trimming and J lost 5 bases, with 10 bases between them. The CDR3 covers 13 residues. CDR3: CASSFKGGTEAFF. The CDR3, as DNA: TGTGCCAGCAGCTTCAAGGGAGGGACTGAAGCTTTCTTT.

CDR3 nucleotides: TGTGCCAGCAGTCCCAGAACTGGGACAGGAGTCTTTAGCAATCAGCCCCAGCATTTT. The encoded protein is CASSPRTGTGVFSNQPQHF. The chain couples TRBV27 to TRBJ1-5; the match to TRBD1 covers 8 bases. The ends lost 5 bases at V and 0 bases at J; junction bases unmatched: 15. The CDR3 contains 19 residues. The germline CDR1 and CDR2 sequences are MNHEY and SMNVEV (reference sequence).

V gene TRBV28 combines with J gene TRBJ2-1, with a tentative D call TRBD2 (6 bases). Trimming removed 8 bases at V and 8 bases at J, with 16 bases between. There are 13 residues in the CDR3. Germline lookup yields CDR1 MDHEN and CDR2 SYDVKM. The CDR3 sequence: CASREGRIDEQFF. The CDR3 DNA follows: TGTGCCAGCCGGGAAGGGAGGATCGATGAGCAGTTCTTC. The whole variable domain, remainder taken from reference TRBV28 and TRBJ2-1, is DVKVTQSSRYLVKRTGEKVFLECVQDMDHENMFWYRQDPGLGLRLIYFSYDVKMKEKGDIPEGYSVSREKKERFSLILESASTNQTSMYLCASREGRIDEQFFGPGTRLTVL.

The chain has TRBV7-2 and TRBJ1-2, with TRBD1 matching 8 bases. The CDR3 extends over 13 amino acids. The germline V gene encodes CDR1 SGHTA and CDR2 FQGNSA. V trimming: 5 bases; J trimming: 8 bases; junction bases outside the gene matches: 7. CDR3 DNA: TGTGCCAGCAGCCGGGGGGCAGGGGGCGGCTACACCTTC. Amino acids: CASSRGAGGGYTF.

The chain joins TRBV28 to TRBJ1-1; D gene uncertain. Deletions cut 6 bases from V and 3 bases from J, with 11 bases between. The CDR3 runs to 13 residues. CDR1 and CDR2 from the germline V gene are MDHEN and SYDVKM. CDR3 residues: CASSLGMHTEAFF. The DNA for the CDR3 is TGTGCCAGCAGCCTAGGAATGCACACTGAAGCTTTCTTT.

The CDR3 DNA reads TGTGCCAGCAGCGGAGGAATTGGAAACACCATATATTTT. This codes for CASSGGIGNTIYF. This chain joins TRBV7-2 and TRBJ1-3; D gene uncertain. Germline V lookup: CDR1 SGHTA, CDR2 FQGNSA. There are 13 residues in the CDR3. Trimming removed 5 bases at V and 3 bases at J, with 8 bases between.

V is TRBV5-1 and J is TRBJ2-2; TRBD1 might be the D (6 bases). The germline V and J ends were trimmed by 3 bases and 6 bases, with 18 bases remaining between them. CDR3 length equals 16 residues. In germline, CDR1 is SGHRS, CDR2 YFSETQ. CDR3 region: CASSWGTKGFPGELFF. CDR3 coding DNA: TGCGCCAGCAGCTGGGGGACAAAGGGGTTCCCCGGGGAGCTGTTTTTT.

The rearrangement links TRBV10-2 to TRBJ2-1; 7 bases line up with TRBD1. The germline V gene has CDR1 WSHSY and CDR2 SAAADI. CDR3 length: 12 residues. The junction had 6 bases not matched to a gene; V was cut back by 6 bases and J by 10 bases. CDR3 in amino acids: CASRDNRGEQFF. CDR3 nucleotides: TGCGCCAGCAGGGATAACAGGGGAGAGCAGTTCTTC.

The chain joins TRBV11-3 to TRBJ2-3, with D perhaps TRBD2 (6 bases). Per the germline V gene, CDR1 is SGHNT and CDR2 is YENEEA. Trimming cost V 4 bases and J 4 bases, with 15 bases left between them. This CDR3 spans 15 amino acids. In nucleotides, the CDR3 is TGTGCCAGCAGCTCCTACCGGGGGAGTGCAGATACGCAGTATTTT. Its translation: CASSSYRGSADTQYF.

This chain links TRBV14 with TRBJ2-5; possible D gene TRBD1, 6 bases. The V gene's germline CDR1 is SGHDN and CDR2 FVKESK. Trimming stripped 3 bases from V and 5 bases from J, with 16 bases between. This CDR3 has 15 residues. CDR3 amino acids: CASSQRTDPGETQYF. The DNA of the CDR3 is TGTGCCAGCAGCCAGCGGACAGACCCTGGGGAGACCCAGTACTTC.

The rearrangement joins TRBV18 to TRBJ1-2, with D tentatively TRBD1 (6 bases). The germline V gene encodes CDR1 KGHSH and CDR2 LQKENI. V gave up 6 bases and J gave up 5 bases, with 13 bases separating them. This CDR3 has 13 residues. The CDR3 here is CASSLGARYGYTF. The DNA of the CDR3 is TGTGCCAGCTCGTTGGGGGCGCGGTATGGCTACACCTTC.